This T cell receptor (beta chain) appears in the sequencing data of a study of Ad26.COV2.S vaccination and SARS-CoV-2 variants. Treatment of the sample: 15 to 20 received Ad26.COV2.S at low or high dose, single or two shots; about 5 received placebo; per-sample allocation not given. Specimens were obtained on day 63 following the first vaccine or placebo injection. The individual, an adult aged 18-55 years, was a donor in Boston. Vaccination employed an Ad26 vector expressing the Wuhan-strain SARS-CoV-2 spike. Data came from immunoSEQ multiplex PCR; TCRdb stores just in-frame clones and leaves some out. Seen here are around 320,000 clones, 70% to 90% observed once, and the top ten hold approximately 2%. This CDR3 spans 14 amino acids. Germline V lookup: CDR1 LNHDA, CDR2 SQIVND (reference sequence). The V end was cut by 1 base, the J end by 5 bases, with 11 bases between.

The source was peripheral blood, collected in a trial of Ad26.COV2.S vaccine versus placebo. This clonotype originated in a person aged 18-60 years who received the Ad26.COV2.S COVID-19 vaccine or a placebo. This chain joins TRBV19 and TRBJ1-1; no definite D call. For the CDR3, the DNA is TGTGCCAGTAGTATAGTCGGTGGGGAAACTGAAGCTTTCTTT. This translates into CASSIVGGETEAFF.